The 27 T cell receptor beta chains below were found in one sample sequenced in a study of radiotherapy plus CTLA-4 blockade in lung cancer. Assay: immunoSEQ multiplex PCR; the TCRdb copy retains only in-frame clones and omits some. The repertoire holds about 35,000 clones, around 83% seen once, with about 6% in the top ten. The source was peripheral blood, collected from a patient treated with radiotherapy plus ipilimumab. Receptors originate from a human donor with non-small cell lung cancer who had stable disease on radiotherapy plus ipilimumab.

The chain uses TRBV28 and TRBJ2-1; TRBD2 agrees at 8 bases. J gave up 4 bases and V 6 bases, and 5 bases lay outside the gene matches. Germline loops: CDR1 MDHEN, CDR2 SYDVKM. The CDR3 runs 14 residues. The CDR3 DNA is TGTGCCAGCAGACTCGGGAGGGAGTACAATGAGCAGTTCTTC. It is translated as CASRLGREYNEQFF.

The chain uses TRBV9 and TRBJ2-1; 7 bases map to TRBD1. Trimming cost V 0 bases and J 2 bases; bases outside gene matches: 2. Per germline, CDR1 SGDLS and CDR2 YYNGEE. There are 15 residues in the CDR3. CDR3 sequence reads: CASSVGGGAYNEQFF. The CDR3 DNA reads TGTGCCAGCAGCGTAGGAGGGGGCGCCTACAATGAGCAGTTCTTC. The complete variable domain, with remaining parts taken from reference TRBV9 and TRBJ2-1, reads DSGVTQTPKHLITATGQRVTLRCSPRSGDLSVYWYQQSLDQGLQFLIQYYNGEERAKGNILERFSAQQFPDLHSELNLSSLELGDSALYFCASSVGGGAYNEQFFGPGTRLTVL.

The chain couples TRBV10-1 to TRBJ2-1; 8 positions agree with TRBD2. CDR3 length: 16 residues. V lost 0 bases to trimming and J lost 8 bases; unmatched junction nucleotides: 9. Germline V gene sequence: CDR1 WNHNN, CDR2 SYGVQD (reference sequence). CDR3 coding DNA: TGCGCCAGCAGTGAGTCGGGACTAGTCCGGAGGGATGAGCAGTTCTTC. Protein product: CASSESGLVRRDEQFF.

Here the CDR3 reads CASSVEAGGTDTQYF. Here the CDR3 DNA reads TGTGCCAGCAGCGTAGAAGCGGGAGGCACAGATACGCAGTATTTT. This chain joins TRBV9 and TRBJ2-3, with 8 bases that match TRBD2. Trimming took 0 bases from V and 1 from J; bases not matched to a gene: 1. Germline CDR1 is SGDLS and CDR2 is YYNGEE. The CDR3 has 15 residues.

The chain couples TRBV11-3 to TRBJ2-1; D gene ambiguous. CDR3 length equals 14 residues. Germline CDR1 is SGHNT and CDR2 is YENEEA. The V and J ends lost 1 base and 9 bases respectively, with 13 bases between them. CDR3 protein: CASSLAVETGEQFF. CDR3 sequence (DNA): TGTGCCAGCAGCTTAGCGGTTGAAACCGGTGAGCAGTTCTTC.

V usage is TRBV15 and J usage is TRBJ2-1; 9 nucleotides align to TRBD2. The V gene end was trimmed by 0 bases and the J gene end by 4 bases; junction bases not matched to a gene: 13. The CDR3 loop spans 19 amino acids. CDR1 and CDR2 from the germline V gene are LNHNV and YYDKDF (reference sequence). The CDR3 DNA is TGTGCCACCAGCAGAGATCTGGTGGGGTTAGCGGGAGAATACAATGAGCAGTTCTTC. Translation: CATSRDLVGLAGEYNEQFF.

The CDR3 here is CASSLEGLGSEQFF. The CDR3 DNA reads as TGTGCCAGCAGCTTAGAGGGGTTGGGCAGTGAGCAGTTCTTC. This chain joins TRBV7-9 and TRBJ2-1; weak D call: TRBD1 (5 bases). V lost 1 base and J lost 9, with 13 bases in between. The CDR3 has 14 residues. The germline V gene encodes CDR1 SEHNR and CDR2 FQNEAQ (reference sequence).

The J gene is TRBJ1-4, the V gene TRBV19; a weak D match, TRBD1 (5 bases). Germline V gene data show CDR1 as LNHDA and CDR2 as SQIVND (reference sequence). The CDR3 has 13 amino acids. V lost 7 bases and J lost 7, with 13 bases in between. The CDR3 DNA reads as TGTGCCAGTACCCTTCAGGGTGGTGAAAAACTGTTTTTT. It is translated as CASTLQGGEKLFF.

V usage is TRBV7-2 and J usage is TRBJ2-5; D gene uncertain. The germline gives CDR1 SGHTA, CDR2 FQGNSA. CDR3 length equals 14 residues. V was pared by 5 bases and J by 5 bases, with 15 bases between. The CDR3 protein is CASSLERDGETQYF. CDR3 nucleotide sequence: TGTGCCAGCAGCCTTGAGCGTGACGGGGAGACCCAGTACTTC.

This clone was recorded a few times. The gene calls are TRBV19 and TRBJ2-7; 7 nucleotides align to TRBD2. Germline assignment: CDR1 LNHDA and CDR2 SQIVND (reference sequence). J gave up 3 bases and V 8 bases, and 10 bases lay outside the gene matches. This CDR3 contains 14 residues. CDR3 in amino acids: CASGRGGESYEQYF. The CDR3 DNA sequence: TGTGCCAGTGGGAGGGGCGGAGAGAGCTACGAGCAGTACTTC.

The chain links TRBV5-1 to TRBJ2-2, with no clear D. The CDR3 is 13 residues long. Germline values: CDR1 SGHRS, CDR2 YFSETQ. Trimming took off 3 bases at V and 7 bases at J, with 10 bases between the two ends. The CDR3 DNA follows: TGCGCCAGCAGCTCCTTGGCGGTCGGGGAGCTGTTTTTT. Its translation is CASSSLAVGELFF.

The V call is TRBV2, the J call TRBJ2-1, with 10 bases fitting TRBD2. The germline CDR1 and CDR2 sequences are SNHLY and FYNNEI. Trimming cost V 11 bases and J 6 bases; bases outside gene matches: 10. CDR3 length: 14 residues. CDR3 sequence reads: CASLAGEGLNEQFF. The CDR3 DNA is TGTGCCTCGCTAGCGGGAGAGGGGCTCAATGAGCAGTTCTTC.

CDR3 sequence reads: CASSARDLNYNEQFF. In DNA, the CDR3 is TGCGCCAGCAGCGCCCGGGACTTAAACTACAATGAGCAGTTCTTC. The chain links TRBV5-1 to TRBJ2-1; the D gene is possibly TRBD2 (6 bases). Between the trimmed V and J ends, which lost 4 bases and 3 bases, there was a span of 14 bases. The germline V gene encodes CDR1 SGHRS and CDR2 YFSETQ. The CDR3 is made up of 15 amino acids.

CDR3 protein: CASSPRDRNSNQPQHF. The CDR3 region has the DNA TGTGCCAGCAGTCCCCGGGACAGGAATAGCAATCAGCCCCAGCATTTT. The chain combines TRBV27 with TRBJ1-5, with 8 bases lining up with TRBD1. The germline CDR1 and CDR2 sequences are MNHEY and SMNVEV (reference sequence). This CDR3 spans 16 amino acids. J lost 0 bases, V lost 5 bases, and 6 bases had no gene match.

In nucleotides, the CDR3 is TGTGCCAGCAGCTTATGGGAGGGTACCTACAATGAGCAGTTCTTC. Its translation: CASSLWEGTYNEQFF. The rearrangement uses TRBV7-3 and TRBJ2-1; 7 bases map to TRBD2. Germline values: CDR1 SGHTA, CDR2 FQGTGA. After removal of 2 bases from V and 2 bases from J, the junction contained 3 bases not matched to a gene. This CDR3 region has 15 residues.

The V and J genes are TRBV27 and TRBJ1-1, with D uncertain. Germline V gene sequence: CDR1 MNHEY, CDR2 SMNVEV (reference sequence). With 4 bases removed from V and 0 bases from J, the gap between germline ends came to 18 bases. The CDR3 is 17 amino acids. This CDR3 is CASSSQTDLHMNTEAFF. In DNA, the CDR3 is TGTGCCAGCAGTTCACAGACCGACCTGCACATGAACACTGAAGCTTTCTTT.

The rearrangement uses TRBV28 and TRBJ2-7; D gene uncertain. Germline CDR1 is MDHEN and CDR2 is SYDVKM. This CDR3 is built from 12 residues. Trimming stripped 1 base from V and 6 bases from J, with 7 bases between. The CDR3, as DNA: TGTGCCAGCAGTTTATCACTAATCGAGCAGTACTTC. It translates to CASSLSLIEQYF.

The chain has TRBV2 and TRBJ2-2, with TRBD2 as a possible D gene (6 bases). Trimming removed 11 bases from V and 2 bases from J, with 12 bases in between. This CDR3 has 13 residues. Germline values: CDR1 SNHLY, CDR2 FYNNEI. CDR3 in amino acids: CAFRDSNTGELFF. The CDR3 DNA sequence: TGTGCCTTCCGGGACTCAAACACCGGGGAGCTGTTTTTT.

V usage is TRBV5-1 and J usage is TRBJ2-1, with 8 bases lining up with TRBD2. Unmatched junction bases numbered 6, after V lost 4 bases and J lost 3 bases. Per the germline V gene, CDR1 is SGHRS and CDR2 is YFSETQ. This CDR3 comprises 15 residues. The CDR3 sequence: CASSQSGSDYNEQFF. In nucleotides, the CDR3 is TGCGCCAGCAGCCAAAGCGGGAGCGACTACAATGAGCAGTTCTTC.

The V and J genes are TRBV7-9 and TRBJ2-3; 10 bases fit TRBD2. Losses at the gene ends were 6 bases for V and 4 bases for J; bases not matched to a gene: 7. This CDR3 contains 15 residues. The germline V gene has CDR1 SEHNR and CDR2 FQNEAQ (reference sequence). The CDR3 coding sequence is TGTGCCAGCAGGAGACTAGCGGGTTCGGCAGATACGCAGTATTTT. Translated: CASRRLAGSADTQYF.

The chain links TRBV28 to TRBJ2-7; 9 bases match TRBD2. V shed 1 base, J shed 1 base, and the junction held 5 bases outside the gene matches. Germline loops: CDR1 MDHEN, CDR2 SYDVKM. The length of the CDR3 is 16 residues. In DNA form, the CDR3 reads TGTGCCAGCAGTTTATCATCTAGCGGGATGTCCTACGAGCAGTACTTC. It specifies CASSLSSSGMSYEQYF.

This clone was detected once. This rearrangement joins TRBV10-3 to TRBJ1-1, with D tentatively TRBD1 (6 bases). Germline CDR1 is ENHRY and CDR2 is SYGVKD. V was cut by 3 bases and J by 1 base, with 12 bases left in between. The CDR3 consists of 15 residues. CDR3 protein: CAISDQTGENTEAFF. The DNA for the CDR3 is TGTGCCATCAGTGACCAGACAGGAGAGAACACTGAAGCTTTCTTT.

The chain has TRBV7-9 and TRBJ2-6, with 8 bases matching TRBD1. Trimming cost V 5 bases and J 0 bases; bases outside gene matches: 6. The CDR3 has 17 amino acids. Looked up from germline, CDR1 is SEHNR and CDR2 is FQNEAQ (reference sequence). CDR3 residues: CASSRTGQGSGANVLTF. The CDR3 DNA reads TGTGCCAGCAGCCGGACAGGGCAAGGCTCTGGGGCCAACGTCCTGACTTTC.

The V gene is TRBV7-9, the J gene TRBJ2-2; 9 positions agree with TRBD2. Looked up from germline, CDR1 is SEHNR and CDR2 is FQNEAQ (reference sequence). CDR3 length equals 15 residues. After removal of 5 bases from V and 5 bases from J, the junction contained 6 bases not matched to a gene. CDR3: CASSPLAGTTGELFF. The DNA of the CDR3 is TGTGCCAGCAGCCCGCTAGCGGGAACAACCGGGGAGCTGTTTTTT.

V and J are TRBV6-5 and TRBJ1-1; weak D call: TRBD1 (6 bases). From germline, CDR1 is MNHEY and CDR2 SVGAGI. The CDR3 runs to 14 residues. Trimming cost V 6 bases and J 3 bases, with 14 bases left between them. The CDR3 sequence: CASSYREGDTEAFF. CDR3 DNA: TGTGCCAGCAGCTACAGGGAGGGCGACACTGAAGCTTTCTTT.

The chain uses TRBV19 and TRBJ2-7, with 10 bases identical to TRBD2. V dropped 5 bases and J dropped 3; count of bases not matched to a gene: 4. Per germline, CDR1 LNHDA and CDR2 SQIVND (reference sequence). The CDR3 spans 14 residues. For the CDR3, the DNA is TGTGCCAGTAGTCCTTCTAGCGGGAGCTACGAGCAGTACTTC. Translating it yields CASSPSSGSYEQYF.

This chain connects TRBV27 to TRBJ2-1, with TRBD2 identical over 8 bases. CDR3 length: 17 amino acids. The V gene end was trimmed by 0 bases and the J gene end by 5 bases; junction bases not matched to a gene: 9. Looked up from germline, CDR1 is MNHEY and CDR2 is SMNVEV (reference sequence). The CDR3 coding sequence is TGTGCCAGCAGTTTATCTGGTCGGGAGGGCCGTGACAATGAGCAGTTCTTC. This gives the protein CASSLSGREGRDNEQFF.